This T cell receptor beta chain was identified in a study of blood T cell repertoires in COVID-19 (TCRdb year 2020). Context from the whole study: Samples from collaborators originated in the United States, Italy and Spain and spanned both the acute and convalescent phases of COVID-19. The prospective study material was composed of cDNA or gDNA derived from T cells, B-cell-depleted T cells, or PBMCs. Deeply sampled blood TCRbeta repertoires from subjects exposed to, actively infected with, or recovered from COVID-19 were included in the dataset. A freely available public database, intended as a resource for researchers studying the immune response to SARS-CoV-2, is where the repertoires were released. The samples were drawn from two sources: the first 160 participants of the ongoing ImmuneRACE study, and over 1,000 subjects contributed by 6 global collaborators. Nearly every sample came with metadata listing a de-identified subject ID, COVID-19 status, age in years and sex. Where available, HLA class I and class II types were obtained from metadata supplied by the sample provider rather than from assay-based typing.

What the research found in general, with its limitations: The quantity of clinical and demographic metadata differed by source and by participant and was supplied without curation.

The collaborating institutions used their own protocols to collect whole blood in K2EDTA tubes. For TCRbeta analysis, collaborators shipped samples as frozen whole blood, isolated PBMCs, or DNA extracted from either of those sample types. In the case of this clone: Its antigen is not yet known. No much larger clone exists at a distance of one base, and base qualities are not known.

CDR1 and CDR2 are drawn from the germline V gene (reference sequence): LNHNV, YYDKDF. Spanning cysteine to phenylalanine, the CDR3 consists of 14 amino acids. Left in the record is the CDR3 DNA by itself, 42 bases read in frame from the first base. V has 3 bases trimmed and J has 6 bases trimmed; junction bases matching no gene number 5. TCRbeta CDR3 regions were amplified from genomic DNA using the immunoSEQ Assay, a bias-controlled multiplex PCR. The source study handled its data this way. Within the assay, amplification of reference gene primers was used to estimate how many nucleated cells each sample contained. Sequence reads were collapsed and filtered to measure the absolute abundance of every unique TCRbeta CDR3 rearrangement. For each sample, productive Simpson clonality was calculated as the square root of Simpson's diversity index over productive rearrangements. TCRdb took over this immuneACCESS table, retaining in-frame rearrangements with V and J assigned. Such tables are incomplete; in checked studies, under half of the missing clones stem from an unresolved V gene, and the remainder is unexplained. The DNA was the basis for D and trimming; V, J and clone size are from that table. The sample contains roughly 200,000 clones, about 88% of them found a single time. The top ten constitute under 6.5% of the sample.

The V gene is TRBV15 and the J gene is TRBJ2-3, with TRBD1 identical over 8 junction bases. The sequencing sample was made of peripheral blood. The sequence came from a man aged 35-49 years with active or convalescent COVID-19. The DNA sequence reads TGTGCCACCAGCAGGCGGACAGGGACTGATACGCAGTATTTT. Its product reads: CATSRRTGTDTQYF. The reference TRBV15 and TRBJ2-3 proteins fill in what lies around the CDR3, so the full variable domain reads DAMVIQNPRYQVTQFGKPVTLSCSQTLNHNVMYWYQQKSSQAPKLLFHYYDKDFNNEADTPDNFQSRRPNTSFCFLDIRSPGLGDTAMYLCATSRRTGTDTQYFGPGTRLTVL.